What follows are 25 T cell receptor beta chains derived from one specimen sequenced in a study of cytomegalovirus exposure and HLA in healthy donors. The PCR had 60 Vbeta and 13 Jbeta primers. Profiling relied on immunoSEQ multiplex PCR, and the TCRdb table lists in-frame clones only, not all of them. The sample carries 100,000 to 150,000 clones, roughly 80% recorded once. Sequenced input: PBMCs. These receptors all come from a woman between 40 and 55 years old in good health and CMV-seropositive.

For the CDR3, the DNA is TGTGCCAGTAGTTTCCCCGGGACTGGGAGCAATGAGCAGTTCTTC. This sequence encodes CASSFPGTGSNEQFF. The chain recombines TRBV19 with TRBJ2-1, with D tentatively TRBD2 (6 bases). This CDR3 spans 15 amino acids. Trimming left V 5 bases short and J 6 bases short, with 17 bases between. Germline V CDR1 and CDR2: LNHDA, SQIVND (reference sequence).

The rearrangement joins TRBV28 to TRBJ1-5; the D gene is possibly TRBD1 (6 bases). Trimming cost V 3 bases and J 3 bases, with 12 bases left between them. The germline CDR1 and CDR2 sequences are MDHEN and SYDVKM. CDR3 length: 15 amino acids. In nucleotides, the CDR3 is TGTGCCAGCAGTTTTCGGACAGCCTACAATCAGCCCCAGCATTTT. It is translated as CASSFRTAYNQPQHF.

This chain's CDR3 is CASSDPGQGDSPLHF. CDR3 DNA sequence: TGTGCCAGCAGTGACCCGGGACAGGGTGATTCACCCCTCCACTTT. This chain joins TRBV2 and TRBJ1-6; 9 bases are a match to TRBD1. The CDR3 is 15 amino acids. Trimming took 3 bases from V and 8 from J; bases not matched to a gene: 5. Germline lookup yields CDR1 SNHLY and CDR2 FYNNEI.

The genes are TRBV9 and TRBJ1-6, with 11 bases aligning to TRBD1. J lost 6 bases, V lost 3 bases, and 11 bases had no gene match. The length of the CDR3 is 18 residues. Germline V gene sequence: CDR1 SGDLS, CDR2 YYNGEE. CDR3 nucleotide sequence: TGTGCCAGCAGCGCCACAGGACAGGGGGCGGGAGGTAATTCACCCCTCCACTTT. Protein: CASSATGQGAGGNSPLHF.

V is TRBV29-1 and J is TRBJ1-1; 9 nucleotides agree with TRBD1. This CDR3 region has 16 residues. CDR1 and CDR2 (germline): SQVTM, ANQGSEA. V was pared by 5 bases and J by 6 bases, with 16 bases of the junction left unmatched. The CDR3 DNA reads TGCAGCGTTTGCTACACCGGGACAGGGAGATTCGCTGAAGCTTTCTTT. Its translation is CSVCYTGTGRFAEAFF.

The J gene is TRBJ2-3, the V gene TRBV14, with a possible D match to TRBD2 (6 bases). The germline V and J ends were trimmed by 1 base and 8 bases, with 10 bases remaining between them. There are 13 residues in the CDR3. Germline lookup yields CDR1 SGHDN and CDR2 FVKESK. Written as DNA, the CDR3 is TGTGCCAGCAGCCAAGGACTAGTGGGTACGCAGTATTTT. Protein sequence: CASSQGLVGTQYF.

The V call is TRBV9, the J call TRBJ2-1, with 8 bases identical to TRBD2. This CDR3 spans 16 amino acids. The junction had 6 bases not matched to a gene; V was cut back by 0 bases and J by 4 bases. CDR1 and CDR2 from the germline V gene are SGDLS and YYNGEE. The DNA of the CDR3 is TGTGCCAGCAGCGTAGTTGGCGGGGGGATTTACAATGAGCAGTTCTTC. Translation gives CASSVVGGGIYNEQFF.

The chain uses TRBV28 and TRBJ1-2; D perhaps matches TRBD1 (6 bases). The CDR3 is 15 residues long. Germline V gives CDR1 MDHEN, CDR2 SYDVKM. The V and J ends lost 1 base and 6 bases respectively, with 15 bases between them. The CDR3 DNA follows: TGTGCCAGCAGTTTATTGAACCAACAGGGAAATGGCTACACCTTC. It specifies CASSLLNQQGNGYTF.

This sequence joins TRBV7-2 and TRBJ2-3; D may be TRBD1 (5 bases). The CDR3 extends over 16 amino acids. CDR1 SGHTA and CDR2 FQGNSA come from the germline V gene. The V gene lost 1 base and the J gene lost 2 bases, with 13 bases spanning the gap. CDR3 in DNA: TGTGCCAGCAGCTTAGGGGCAGGGCGTCCCACAGATACGCAGTATTTT. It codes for CASSLGAGRPTDTQYF. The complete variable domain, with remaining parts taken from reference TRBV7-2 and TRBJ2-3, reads GAGVSQSPSNKVTEKGKDVELRCDPISGHTALYWYRQSLGQGLEFLIYFQGNSAPDKSGLPSDRFSAERTGGSVSTLTIQRTQQEDSAVYLCASSLGAGRPTDTQYFGPGTRLTVL.

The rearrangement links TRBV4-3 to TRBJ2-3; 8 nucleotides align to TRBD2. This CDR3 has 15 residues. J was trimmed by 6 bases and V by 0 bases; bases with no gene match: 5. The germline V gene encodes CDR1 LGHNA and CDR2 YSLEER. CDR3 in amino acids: CASSQDWTSMDTQYF. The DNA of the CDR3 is TGCGCCAGCAGCCAAGATTGGACTAGCATGGATACGCAGTATTTT.

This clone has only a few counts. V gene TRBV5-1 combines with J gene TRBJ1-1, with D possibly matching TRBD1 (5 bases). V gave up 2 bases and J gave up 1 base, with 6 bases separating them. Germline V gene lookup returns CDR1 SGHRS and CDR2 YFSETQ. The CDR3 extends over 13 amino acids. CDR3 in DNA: TGCGCCAGCAGCTTACAGGAGAACACTGAAGCTTTCTTT. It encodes CASSLQENTEAFF.

In nucleotides, the CDR3 is TGTGCCAGCAGCTTAGACAGGGGGCTCCACCACAACTATGGCTACACCTTC. This codes for CASSLDRGLHHNYGYTF. The rearrangement uses TRBV5-8 and TRBJ1-2; 10 bases are a match to TRBD1. The V gene end was trimmed by 2 bases and the J gene end by 2 bases; junction bases not matched to a gene: 9. Germline V gives CDR1 SGHTS, CDR2 YDEGEE. This CDR3 has 17 residues. The variable domain in full, completed from reference TRBV5-8 and TRBJ1-2, reads EAGVTQSPTHLIKTRGQQATLRCSPISGHTSVYWYQQALGLGLQFLLWYDEGEERNRGNFPPRFSGRQFPNYSSELNVNALELEDSALYLCASSLDRGLHHNYGYTFGSGTRLTVV.

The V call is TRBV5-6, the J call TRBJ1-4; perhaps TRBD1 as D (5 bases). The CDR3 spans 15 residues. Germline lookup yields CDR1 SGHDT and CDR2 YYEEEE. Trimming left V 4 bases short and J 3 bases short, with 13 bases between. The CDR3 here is CASSATGTSNEKLFF. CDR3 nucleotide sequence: TGTGCCAGCAGCGCAACAGGAACGTCTAATGAAAAACTGTTTTTT.

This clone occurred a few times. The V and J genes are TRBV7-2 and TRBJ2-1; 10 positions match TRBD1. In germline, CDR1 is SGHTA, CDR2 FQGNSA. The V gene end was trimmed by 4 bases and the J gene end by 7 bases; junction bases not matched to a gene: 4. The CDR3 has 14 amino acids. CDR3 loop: CASSSTGGGNEQFF. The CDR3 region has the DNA TGTGCCAGCAGCTCGACAGGGGGCGGGAATGAGCAGTTCTTC.

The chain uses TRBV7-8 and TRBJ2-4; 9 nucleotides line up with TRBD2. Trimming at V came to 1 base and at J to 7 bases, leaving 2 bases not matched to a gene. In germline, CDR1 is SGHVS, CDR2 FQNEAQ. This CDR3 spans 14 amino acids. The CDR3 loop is CASSLGTSGNIQYF. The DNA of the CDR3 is TGTGCCAGCAGCTTAGGTACTAGCGGGAACATTCAGTACTTC.

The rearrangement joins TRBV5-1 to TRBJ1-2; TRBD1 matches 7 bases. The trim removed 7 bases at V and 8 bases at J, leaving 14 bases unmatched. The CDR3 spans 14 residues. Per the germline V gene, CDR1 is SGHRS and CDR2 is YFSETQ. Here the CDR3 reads CASGNSGTATGYTF. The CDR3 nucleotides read TGCGCCAGCGGAAACTCCGGGACAGCGACCGGCTACACCTTC.

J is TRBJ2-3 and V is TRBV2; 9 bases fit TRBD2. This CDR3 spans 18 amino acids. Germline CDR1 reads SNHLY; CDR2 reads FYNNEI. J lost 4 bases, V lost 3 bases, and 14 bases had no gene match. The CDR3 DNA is TGTGCCAGCAGTGACAGGCCGCCTAGCGGGGTTGCACCAGATACGCAGTATTTT. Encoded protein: CASSDRPPSGVAPDTQYF.

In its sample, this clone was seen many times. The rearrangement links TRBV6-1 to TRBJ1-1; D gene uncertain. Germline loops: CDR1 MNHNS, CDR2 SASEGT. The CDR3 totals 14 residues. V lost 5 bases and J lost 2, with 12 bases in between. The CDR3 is CASSREAGNTEAFF. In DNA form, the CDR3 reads TGTGCCAGCAGTCGGGAGGCAGGAAACACTGAAGCTTTCTTT.

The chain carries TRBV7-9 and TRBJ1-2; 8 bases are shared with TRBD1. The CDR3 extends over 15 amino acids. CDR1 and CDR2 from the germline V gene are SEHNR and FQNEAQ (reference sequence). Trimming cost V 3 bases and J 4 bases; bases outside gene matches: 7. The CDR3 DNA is TGTGCCAGCAGCTTGGACAGGGAATTACCCTATGGCTACACCTTC. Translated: CASSLDRELPYGYTF.

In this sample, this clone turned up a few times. The CDR3, as DNA: TGCGCCAGCAGCCAAGATCCCCGAGGCCGTAATGAAAAACTGTTTTTT. It yields the protein CASSQDPRGRNEKLFF. The genes are TRBV4-3 and TRBJ1-4; D remains unclear. Per germline, CDR1 LGHNA and CDR2 YSLEER. The CDR3 covers 16 residues. V lost 0 bases to trimming and J lost 4 bases, with 12 bases between them.

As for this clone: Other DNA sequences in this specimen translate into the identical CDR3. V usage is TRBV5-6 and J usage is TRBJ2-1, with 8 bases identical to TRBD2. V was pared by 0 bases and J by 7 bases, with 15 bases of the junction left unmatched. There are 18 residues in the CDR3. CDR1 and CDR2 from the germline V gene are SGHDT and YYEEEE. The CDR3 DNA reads TGTGCCAGCAGCTTGGATTGGACCAGCGGGAGAGCGTCGAATGAGCAGTTCTTC. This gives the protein CASSLDWTSGRASNEQFF.

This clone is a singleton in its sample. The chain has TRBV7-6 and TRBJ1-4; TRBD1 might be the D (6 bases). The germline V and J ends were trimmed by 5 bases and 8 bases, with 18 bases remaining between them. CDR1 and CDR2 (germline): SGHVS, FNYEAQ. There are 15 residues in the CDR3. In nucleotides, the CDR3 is TGTGCCAGCAGCCCGACGACCGGGACACGGGAAAAACTGTTTTTT. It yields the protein CASSPTTGTREKLFF. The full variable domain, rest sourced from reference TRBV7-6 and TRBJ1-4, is GAGVSQSPRYKVTKRGQDVALRCDPISGHVSLYWYRQALGQGPEFLTYFNYEAQQDKSGLPNDRFSAERPEGSISTLTIQRTEQRDSAMYRCASSPTTGTREKLFFGSGTQLSVL.

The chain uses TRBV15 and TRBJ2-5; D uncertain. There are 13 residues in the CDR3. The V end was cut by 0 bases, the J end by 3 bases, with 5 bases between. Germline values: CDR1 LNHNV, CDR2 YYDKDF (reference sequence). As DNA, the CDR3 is TGTGCCACCAGCAGAGATCGGGAAGAGACCCAGTACTTC. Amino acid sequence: CATSRDREETQYF.

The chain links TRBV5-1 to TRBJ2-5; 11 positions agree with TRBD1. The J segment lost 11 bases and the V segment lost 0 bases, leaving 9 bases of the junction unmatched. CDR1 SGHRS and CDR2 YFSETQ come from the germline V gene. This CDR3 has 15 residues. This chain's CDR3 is CASSLDGTGGGEQYF. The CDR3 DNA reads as TGCGCCAGCAGCTTGGACGGGACAGGGGGGGGTGAGCAGTACTTC. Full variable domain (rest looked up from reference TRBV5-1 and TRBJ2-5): KAGVTQTPRYLIKTRGQQVTLSCSPISGHRSVSWYQQTPGQGLQFLFEYFSETQRNKGNFPGRFSGRQFSNSRSEMNVSTLELGDSALYLCASSLDGTGGGEQYFGPGTRLLVL.

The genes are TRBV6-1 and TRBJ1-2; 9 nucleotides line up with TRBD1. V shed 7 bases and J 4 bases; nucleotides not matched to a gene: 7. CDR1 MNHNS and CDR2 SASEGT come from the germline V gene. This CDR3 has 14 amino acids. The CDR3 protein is CASNLRDRVYGYTF. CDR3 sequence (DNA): TGTGCCAGCAACCTCCGGGACAGGGTCTATGGCTACACCTTC.